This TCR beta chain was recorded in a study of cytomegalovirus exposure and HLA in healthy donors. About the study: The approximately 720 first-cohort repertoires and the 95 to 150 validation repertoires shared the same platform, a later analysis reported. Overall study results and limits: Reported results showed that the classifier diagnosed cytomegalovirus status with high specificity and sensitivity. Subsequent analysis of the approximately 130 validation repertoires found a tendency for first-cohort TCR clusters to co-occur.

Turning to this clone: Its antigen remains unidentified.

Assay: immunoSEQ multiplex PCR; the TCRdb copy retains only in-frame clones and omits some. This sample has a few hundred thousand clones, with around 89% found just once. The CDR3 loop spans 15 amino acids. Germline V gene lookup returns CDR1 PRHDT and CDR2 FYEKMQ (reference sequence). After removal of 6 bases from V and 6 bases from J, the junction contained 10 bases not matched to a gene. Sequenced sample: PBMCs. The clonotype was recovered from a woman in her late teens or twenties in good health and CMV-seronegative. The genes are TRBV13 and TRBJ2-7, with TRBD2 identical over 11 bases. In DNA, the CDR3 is TGTGCCAGCAGTCCGGGACTAGCGGCCTCTCTCGAGCAGTACTTC. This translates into CASSPGLAASLEQYF.